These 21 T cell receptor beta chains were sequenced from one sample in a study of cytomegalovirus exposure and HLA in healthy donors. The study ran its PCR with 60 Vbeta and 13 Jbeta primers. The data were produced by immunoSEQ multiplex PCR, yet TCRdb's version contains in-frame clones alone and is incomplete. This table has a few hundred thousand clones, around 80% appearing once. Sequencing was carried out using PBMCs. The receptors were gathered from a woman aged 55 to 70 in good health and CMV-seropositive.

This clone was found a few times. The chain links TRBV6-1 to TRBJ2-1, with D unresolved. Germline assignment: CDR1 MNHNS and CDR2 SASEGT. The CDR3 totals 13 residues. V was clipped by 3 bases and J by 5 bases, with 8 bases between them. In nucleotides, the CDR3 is TGTGCCAGCAGTGAGTTACTACACAATGAGCAGTTCTTC. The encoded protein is CASSELLHNEQFF.

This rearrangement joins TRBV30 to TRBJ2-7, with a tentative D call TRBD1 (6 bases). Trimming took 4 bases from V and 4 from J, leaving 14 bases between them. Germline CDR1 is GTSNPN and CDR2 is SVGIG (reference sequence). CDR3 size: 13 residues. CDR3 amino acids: CAWKRTEFYEQYF. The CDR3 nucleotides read TGTGCCTGGAAGAGGACAGAATTTTACGAGCAGTACTTC.

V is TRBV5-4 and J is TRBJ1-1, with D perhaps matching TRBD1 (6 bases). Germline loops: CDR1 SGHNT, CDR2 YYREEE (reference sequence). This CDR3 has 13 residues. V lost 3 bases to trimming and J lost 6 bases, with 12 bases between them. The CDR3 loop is CASSWDEGAEAFF. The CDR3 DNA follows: TGTGCCAGCAGCTGGGACGAGGGGGCTGAAGCTTTCTTT.

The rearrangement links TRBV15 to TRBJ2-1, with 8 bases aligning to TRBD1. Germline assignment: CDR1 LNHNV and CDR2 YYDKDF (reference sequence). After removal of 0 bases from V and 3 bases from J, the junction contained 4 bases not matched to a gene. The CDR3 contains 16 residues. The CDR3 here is CATSRDPRGLYNEQFF. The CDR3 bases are TGTGCCACCAGCAGAGATCCCAGGGGGCTCTACAATGAGCAGTTCTTC.

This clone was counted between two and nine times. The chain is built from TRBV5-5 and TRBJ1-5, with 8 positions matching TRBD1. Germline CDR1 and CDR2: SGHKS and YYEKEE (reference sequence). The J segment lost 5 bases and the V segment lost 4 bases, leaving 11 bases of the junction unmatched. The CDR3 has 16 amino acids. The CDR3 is CASSPPLTGADQPQHF. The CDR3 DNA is TGTGCCAGCAGCCCTCCTTTGACAGGGGCGGATCAGCCCCAGCATTTT.

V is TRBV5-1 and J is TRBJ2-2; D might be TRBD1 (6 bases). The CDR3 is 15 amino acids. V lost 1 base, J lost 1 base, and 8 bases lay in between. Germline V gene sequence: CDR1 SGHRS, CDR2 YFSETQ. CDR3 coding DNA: TGCGCCAGCAGCTTGTTGGGACAGAACACCGGGGAGCTGTTTTTT. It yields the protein CASSLLGQNTGELFF.

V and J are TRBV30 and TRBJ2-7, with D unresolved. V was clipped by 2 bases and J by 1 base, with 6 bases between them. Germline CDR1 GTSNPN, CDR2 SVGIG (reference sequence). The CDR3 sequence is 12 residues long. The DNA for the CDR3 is TGTGCCTGGAGTAAGACTTCCTACGAGCAGTACTTC. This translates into CAWSKTSYEQYF.

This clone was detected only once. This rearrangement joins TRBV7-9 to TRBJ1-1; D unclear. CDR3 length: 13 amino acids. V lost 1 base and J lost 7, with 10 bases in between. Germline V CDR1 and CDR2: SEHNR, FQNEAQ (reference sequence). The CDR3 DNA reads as TGTGCCAGCAGCTTAGGGAGGACGGGTGAAGCTTTCTTT. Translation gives CASSLGRTGEAFF.

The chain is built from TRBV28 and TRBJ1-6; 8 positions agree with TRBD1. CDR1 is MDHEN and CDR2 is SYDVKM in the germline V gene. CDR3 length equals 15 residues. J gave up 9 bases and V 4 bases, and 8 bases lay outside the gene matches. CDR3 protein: CASSSTGQGLSPLHF. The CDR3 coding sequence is TGTGCCAGCAGTTCCACCGGACAGGGTCTTTCACCCCTCCACTTT.

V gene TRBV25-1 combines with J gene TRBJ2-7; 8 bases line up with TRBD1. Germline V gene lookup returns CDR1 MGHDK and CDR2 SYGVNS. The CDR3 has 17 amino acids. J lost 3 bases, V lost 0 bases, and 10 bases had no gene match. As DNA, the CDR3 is TGTGCCAGCAGTGAATATATAAAAGGACAGGGTCACTACGAGCAGTACTTC. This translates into CASSEYIKGQGHYEQYF.

The CDR3 sequence: CASNHTQGYGYTF. The CDR3 DNA sequence: TGCGCCAGCAACCACACCCAGGGTTATGGCTACACCTTC. The rearrangement joins TRBV5-1 to TRBJ1-2; tentative D call: TRBD1 (5 bases). CDR3 size: 13 residues. Germline CDR1 SGHRS, CDR2 YFSETQ. The V end was cut by 6 bases, the J end by 5 bases, with 14 bases between.

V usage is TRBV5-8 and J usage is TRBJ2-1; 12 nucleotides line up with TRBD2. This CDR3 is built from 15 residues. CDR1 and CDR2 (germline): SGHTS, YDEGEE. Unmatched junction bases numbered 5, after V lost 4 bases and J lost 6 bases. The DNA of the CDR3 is TGTGCCAGCAGCGGATGGACTAGCGGGGCCAATGAGCAGTTCTTC. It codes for CASSGWTSGANEQFF.

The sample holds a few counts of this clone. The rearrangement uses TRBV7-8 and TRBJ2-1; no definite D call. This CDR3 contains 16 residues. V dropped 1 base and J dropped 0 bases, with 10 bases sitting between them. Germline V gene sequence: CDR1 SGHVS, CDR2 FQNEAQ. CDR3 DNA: TGTGCCAGCAGCTTAGGGGCACAATTCTCCTACAATGAGCAGTTCTTC. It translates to CASSLGAQFSYNEQFF.

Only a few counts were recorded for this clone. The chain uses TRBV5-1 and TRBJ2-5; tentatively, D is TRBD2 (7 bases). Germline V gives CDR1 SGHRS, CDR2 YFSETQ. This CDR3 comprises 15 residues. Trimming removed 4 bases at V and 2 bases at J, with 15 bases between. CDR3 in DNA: TGCGCCAGCAGCGACCCCCGGGGGGCTCAAGAGACCCAGTACTTC. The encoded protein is CASSDPRGAQETQYF.

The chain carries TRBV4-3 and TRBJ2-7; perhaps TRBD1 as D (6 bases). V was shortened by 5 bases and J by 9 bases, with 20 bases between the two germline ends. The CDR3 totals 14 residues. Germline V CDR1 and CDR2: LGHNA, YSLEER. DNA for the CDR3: TGCGCCAGCAGCTACAGAACTGGGGAAGGGGGGCAGTACTTC. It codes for CASSYRTGEGGQYF.

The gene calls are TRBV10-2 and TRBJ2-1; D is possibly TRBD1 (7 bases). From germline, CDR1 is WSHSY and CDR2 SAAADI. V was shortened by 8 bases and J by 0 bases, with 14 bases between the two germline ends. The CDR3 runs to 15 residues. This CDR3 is CASRPGGSSYNEQFF. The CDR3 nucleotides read TGCGCCAGCCGACCAGGGGGGAGCTCCTACAATGAGCAGTTCTTC.

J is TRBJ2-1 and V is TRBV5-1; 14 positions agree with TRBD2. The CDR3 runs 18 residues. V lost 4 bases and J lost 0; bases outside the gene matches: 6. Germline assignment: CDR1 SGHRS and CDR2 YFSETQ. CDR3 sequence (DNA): TGCGCCAGCAGCAGGGGACTAGCGGGAGTAAACTCCTACAATGAGCAGTTCTTC. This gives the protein CASSRGLAGVNSYNEQFF.

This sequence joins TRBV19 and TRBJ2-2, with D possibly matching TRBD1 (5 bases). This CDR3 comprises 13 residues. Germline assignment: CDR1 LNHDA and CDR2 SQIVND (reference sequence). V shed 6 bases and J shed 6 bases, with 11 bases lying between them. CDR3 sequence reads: CASRAGWAGELFF. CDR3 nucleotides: TGTGCCAGTAGGGCAGGGTGGGCCGGGGAGCTGTTTTTT. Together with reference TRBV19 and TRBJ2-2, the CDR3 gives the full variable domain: DGGITQSPKYLFRKEGQNVTLSCEQNLNHDAMYWYRQDPGQGLRLIYYSQIVNDFQKGDIAEGYSVSREKKESFPLTVTSAQKNPTAFYLCASRAGWAGELFFGEGSRLTVL.

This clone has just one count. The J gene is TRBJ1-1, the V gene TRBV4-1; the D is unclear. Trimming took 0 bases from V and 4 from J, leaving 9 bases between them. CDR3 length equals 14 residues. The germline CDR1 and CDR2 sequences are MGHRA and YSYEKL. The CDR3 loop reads CASSQEGRSTEAFF. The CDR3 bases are TGCGCCAGCAGCCAAGAAGGAAGGAGCACTGAAGCTTTCTTT.

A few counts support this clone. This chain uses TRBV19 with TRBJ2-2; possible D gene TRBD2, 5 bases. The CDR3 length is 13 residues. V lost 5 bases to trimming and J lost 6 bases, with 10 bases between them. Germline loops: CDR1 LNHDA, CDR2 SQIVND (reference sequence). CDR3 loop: CASSPRDAGELFF. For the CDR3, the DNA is TGTGCCAGTAGTCCGAGGGATGCCGGGGAGCTGTTTTTT.

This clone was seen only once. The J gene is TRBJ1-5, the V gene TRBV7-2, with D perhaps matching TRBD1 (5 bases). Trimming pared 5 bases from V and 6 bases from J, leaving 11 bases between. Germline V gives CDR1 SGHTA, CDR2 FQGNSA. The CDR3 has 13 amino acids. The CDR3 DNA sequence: TGTGCCAGCAGCAGATACAGGAGTCAGCCCCAGCATTTT. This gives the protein CASSRYRSQPQHF.